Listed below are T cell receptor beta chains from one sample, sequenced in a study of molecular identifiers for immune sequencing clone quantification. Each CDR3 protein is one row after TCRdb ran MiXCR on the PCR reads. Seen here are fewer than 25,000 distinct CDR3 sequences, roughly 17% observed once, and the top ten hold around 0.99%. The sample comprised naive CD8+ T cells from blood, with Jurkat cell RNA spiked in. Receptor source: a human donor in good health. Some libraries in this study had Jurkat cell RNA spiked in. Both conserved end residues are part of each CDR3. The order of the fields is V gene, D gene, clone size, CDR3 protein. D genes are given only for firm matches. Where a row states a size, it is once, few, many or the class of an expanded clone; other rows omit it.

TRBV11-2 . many CASSSETGEQFF
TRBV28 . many CASRRQFQETQYF
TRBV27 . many CASSPRPSRDTEAFF
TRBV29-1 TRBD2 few CSVVGPSGAAYEQYF
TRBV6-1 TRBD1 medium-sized CASTQDRAFGEQYF
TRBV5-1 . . CASSSNPHEGIAPNQETQYF
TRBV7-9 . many CASSYFADTQYF
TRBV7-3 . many CASSLIRNTGELFF
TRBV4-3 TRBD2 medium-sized CASSLASGGAETQYF
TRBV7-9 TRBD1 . CASSLAAGGSTDTRYF
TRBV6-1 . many CASSEDSLADQETQYF
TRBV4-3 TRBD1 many CASSRDRVPNTEAFF
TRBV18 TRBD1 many CASSPGTGDTYEQYF
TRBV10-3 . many CAISESWGVNQPQHF
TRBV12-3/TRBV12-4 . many CASRLGNQPQHF
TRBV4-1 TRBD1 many CASSQEGQGQGSQFF
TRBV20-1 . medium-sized CSARPQRTDTQYF
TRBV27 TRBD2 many CASSYGTSGLDLIF
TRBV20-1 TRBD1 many CSARGTGRTEAFF
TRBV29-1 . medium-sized CSAGGGGPWTETQYF
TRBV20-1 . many CSAPLGYEQYF
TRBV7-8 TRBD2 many CASSSKKYSGGDADTQYF
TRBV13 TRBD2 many CASSRGGPTDTQYF
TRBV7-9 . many CAIFLLAEAFF
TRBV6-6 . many CASSYSPQETQYF
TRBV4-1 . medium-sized CASSQTRGTAYEQYF
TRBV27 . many CASSLGQNSPLHF
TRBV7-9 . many CASSSGSPTNTGELFF
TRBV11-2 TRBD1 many CASSDIAQGDEKLFF
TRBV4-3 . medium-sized CASSQGLERDEAFF
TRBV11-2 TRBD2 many CASSLVGSGIETQYF
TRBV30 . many CAWSAQLNEKLFF
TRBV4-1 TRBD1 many CASSSHRQGQETQYF
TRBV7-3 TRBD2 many CASSETKGREDDTQYF
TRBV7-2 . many CASSLGGTADPYEQYF
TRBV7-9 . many CASSLMGGELFF
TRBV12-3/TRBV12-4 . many CASSLGRVEYGYTF
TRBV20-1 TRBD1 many CSAREGQVPYEQYF
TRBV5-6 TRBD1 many CASSFGTGVSSWASPLHF
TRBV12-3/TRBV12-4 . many CASSFVSNTEAFF
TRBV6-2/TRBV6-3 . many CASRPGPLEQYF
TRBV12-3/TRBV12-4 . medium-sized CASSPGGSDTQYF
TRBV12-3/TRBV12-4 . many CASSLFSSYNSPLHF
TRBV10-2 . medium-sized CASQQGFGNTIYF
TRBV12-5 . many CASGQGSPNQPQHF
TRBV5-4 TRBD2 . CASSLEGLAGGKQYF
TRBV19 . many CASSIGQVDGYTF
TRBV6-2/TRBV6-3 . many CASSPGTQAFF
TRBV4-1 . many CASSQVGGQPQHF
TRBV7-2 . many CASSLDSHAGELFF
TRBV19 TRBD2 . CASSSLSGRGGTQYF
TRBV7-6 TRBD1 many CASSLEQGALNTEAFF
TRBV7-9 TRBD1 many CASSDSRDRAYEQYF
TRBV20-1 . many CSARDLWNSGNTIYF
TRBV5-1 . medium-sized CASSTGTDYEQYF
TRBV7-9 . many CASSLIAGGYEQYF
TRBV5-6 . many CASGSPGSDISGANVLTF